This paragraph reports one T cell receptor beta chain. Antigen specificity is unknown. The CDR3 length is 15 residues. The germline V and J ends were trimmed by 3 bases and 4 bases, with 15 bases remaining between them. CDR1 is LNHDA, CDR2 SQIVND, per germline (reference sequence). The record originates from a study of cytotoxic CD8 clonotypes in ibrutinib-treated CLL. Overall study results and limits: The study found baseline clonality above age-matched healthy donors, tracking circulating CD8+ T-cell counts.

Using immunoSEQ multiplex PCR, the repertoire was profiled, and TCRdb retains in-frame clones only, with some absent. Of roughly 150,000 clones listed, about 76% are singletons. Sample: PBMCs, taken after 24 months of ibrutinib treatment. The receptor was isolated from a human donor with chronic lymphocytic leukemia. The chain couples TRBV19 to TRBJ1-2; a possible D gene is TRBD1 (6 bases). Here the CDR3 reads CASSMWRTETYGYTF. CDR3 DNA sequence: TGTGCCAGTAGTATGTGGCGGACAGAAACCTATGGCTACACCTTC.